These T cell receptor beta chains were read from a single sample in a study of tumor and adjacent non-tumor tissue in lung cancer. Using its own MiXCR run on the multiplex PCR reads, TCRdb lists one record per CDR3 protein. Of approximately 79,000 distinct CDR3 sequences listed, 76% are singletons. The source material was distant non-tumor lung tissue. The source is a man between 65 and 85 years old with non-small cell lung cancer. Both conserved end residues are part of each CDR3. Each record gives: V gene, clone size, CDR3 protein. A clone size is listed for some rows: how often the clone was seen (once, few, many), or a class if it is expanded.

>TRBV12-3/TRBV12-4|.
CASSSQGRSSAFF
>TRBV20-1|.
CSARSVQNSPLNF
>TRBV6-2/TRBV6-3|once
CASITQCSTVAFF
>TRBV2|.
CASTWISAYNEQFF
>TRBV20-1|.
CTARDQWGTNYNEQFF
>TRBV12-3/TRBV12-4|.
CASSLGGGTCTYTQYF
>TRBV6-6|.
CANSLVRDETQYF
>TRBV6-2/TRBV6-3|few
CVSSSDRGRFQPQHF
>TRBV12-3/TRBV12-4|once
CASGTSTGRPFEQYF
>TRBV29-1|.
CSVKTGAGANVLTF
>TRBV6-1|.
CANSSQASGEQFF
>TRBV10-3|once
CTICEPQGQVTEAFF
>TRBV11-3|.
CARSLGPTDTQYF
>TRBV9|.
CASSVWSGGYNEQFF
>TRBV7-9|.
CASSPNNQPQHF
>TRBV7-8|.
CASSLQSGGDREQYF
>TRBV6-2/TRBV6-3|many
CASRSRPGDTQYF
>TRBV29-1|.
CSVVPYKSSGEDSYTF
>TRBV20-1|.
CSARDGWTFTDTEYF
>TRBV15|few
CATSLQLAGAGDTQYF
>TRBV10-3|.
CAISVQINPGNTIYF
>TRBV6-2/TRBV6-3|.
CTSSYSQNRGQFF
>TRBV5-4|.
CASSPGHSLTDTRYF
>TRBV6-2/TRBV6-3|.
CASRTAANILTF